These 22 T cell receptor beta chains originate from one sample sequenced in a study of tumor and adjacent non-tumor tissue in lung cancer. The library came from three nested PCR rounds adapted from ARM-PCR protocols. TCRdb itself ran the multiplex PCR reads through MiXCR, one entry per CDR3 protein. The data contain approximately 120,000 distinct CDR3 sequences, about 66% of them singletons. No cell sorting was done before RNA was extracted from the tissue. Material: lung tumor tissue. Source of these receptors: a man younger than 45 with non-small cell lung cancer.

The CDR3: CASSEIAALTDTQYF. The CDR3 DNA reads as TGCGCCAGCAGTGAGATAGCGGCCCTCACAGATACGCAGTATTTT. The genes are TRBV10-2 and TRBJ2-3; D may be TRBD2 (6 bases). Trimming removed 2 bases from V and 2 bases from J, with 11 bases in between. CDR1 WSHSY and CDR2 SAAADI come from the germline V gene. The CDR3 is 15 residues long.

In its sample, this clonotype was seen many times. J is TRBJ2-7 and V is TRBV29-1; 7 bases fit TRBD1. In germline, CDR1 is SQVTM, CDR2 ANQGSEA. The ends lost 6 bases at V and 0 bases at J; junction bases unmatched: 2. The CDR3 runs 12 residues. The CDR3 region has the DNA TGCAGCGTACAGGGGACCTCCTACGAGCAGTACTTC. As protein: CSVQGTSYEQYF.

This clonotype was detected only a few times. This chain uses TRBV23-1 with TRBJ2-3, with no clear D. TRBV23-1 is marked as an open reading frame, function uncertain. V was clipped by 0 bases and J by 2 bases, with 12 bases between them. The CDR3 is 16 residues long. The CDR3 sequence: CASSQSALLPTDTQYF. The CDR3 DNA follows: TGCGCCAGCAGTCAATCAGCCCTATTGCCCACAGATACGCAGTATTTT.

Concerning this clonotype itself: Sequence at one end of the junction differs from germline and may be a read error. V and J are TRBV7-7 and TRBJ2-2; D may be TRBD1 or TRBD2 (6 bases each). The CDR3 has 16 residues. The V gene's germline CDR1 is SSHAT and CDR2 FNYEAQ (reference sequence). CDR3 DNA: TGTGCTAGCAGCTTAGGGGGGAACGCGAACACCGGGGAGCTGTTTTTT. This gives the protein CASSLGGNANTGELFF.

Points on this clonotype: Compared with germline, one end of the junction differs, possibly owing to a read error. The V gene is TRBV28, the J gene TRBJ2-7; 7 bases map to TRBD1. The CDR3 runs to 14 residues. Germline-derived CDR1 and CDR2 are MDHEN and SYDVKM. The CDR3 spells CVSRTTGSSYERYF. The CDR3 DNA reads TGTGTCAGCAGAACGACAGGGAGCTCCTACGAGCGGTACTTC.

This chain joins TRBV10-3 and TRBJ2-7; the match to TRBD2 covers 10 bases. V trimming: 0 bases; J trimming: 4 bases; junction bases outside the gene matches: 6. CDR1 is ENHRY, CDR2 SYGVKD, per germline. The CDR3 loop spans 16 amino acids. For the CDR3, the DNA is TGTGCCATCAGTGAGTCTTCTAGCGGGAGATATTACGAGCAGTACTTC. The encoded protein is CAISESSSGRYYEQYF.

A remark on this clonotype: A read error may explain this, as a much larger clone is one base away. The chain couples TRBV20-1 to TRBJ2-1; D call uncertain. The CDR3 is 12 residues long. Germline CDR1 is DFQATT and CDR2 is SNEGSKA (reference sequence). The CDR3 DNA reads TGCAGTGCTACTCGCCTCCGTAATGAGCTGTTCTTC. Amino acid sequence: CSATRLRNELFF.

Of note for this clonotype: Germline and junction disagree at one end, which may indicate a read error. V gene TRBV29-1 combines with J gene TRBJ2-5; perhaps TRBD1 as D (5 bases). This CDR3 comprises 13 residues. Germline-derived CDR1 and CDR2 are SQVTM and ANQGSEA. Written as DNA, the CDR3 is TGCAGCGTTGCTTCAGGGTTAGTCGAGACACAGTACTTC. Protein sequence: CSVASGLVETQYF.

Regarding this clonotype: This sequence may be a read error, since a much larger clone differs from it by one base. The chain is built from TRBV12-3 or TRBV12-4 and TRBJ2-7, with D unclear. V gave up 8 bases and J gave up 8 bases, with 13 bases separating them. The CDR3 is 11 amino acids. The CDR3: CASGSTYKQYF. The CDR3 nucleotides read TGTGCCAGCGGATCCACTTACAAGCAGTACTTC.

The chain links TRBV4-1 to TRBJ1-6; D is unresolved. V lost 0 bases, J lost 0 bases, and 15 bases lay in between. Per the germline V gene, CDR1 is MGHRA and CDR2 is YSYEKL. The CDR3 is 19 amino acids. The CDR3 sequence: CASSQDFRFSNSYNSPLHF. In DNA form, the CDR3 reads TGCGCCAGCAGCCAAGATTTTCGATTTTCTAACTCCTATAATTCACCCCTCCACTTT.

In the case of this clonotype: With a much larger clone just one base away, this may be a read error. The V gene is TRBV4-2, the J gene TRBJ2-2; D might be TRBD2 (5 bases). Germline CDR1 LGHNA, CDR2 YNFKEQ. CDR3 length equals 17 residues. CDR3 in amino acids: CDSSQESLRAGTGELFF. The CDR3 nucleotides are TGTGACAGCAGCCAAGAGTCTTTGCGGGCCGGAACCGGGGAGCTGTTTTTT.

Only a few counts were recorded for this clonotype. The germline gene is not matched at one end of the junction; a read error may be the cause. The chain employs TRBV4-2 and TRBJ2-1; TRBD2 matches 7 bases. The CDR3 has 14 amino acids. Germline CDR1 and CDR2: LGHNA and YNFKEQ. CDR3 DNA: TGTGCCGGCAGCCAGGGTCTAGCGGACAATGAGCAGTTCTTC. It is translated as CAGSQGLADNEQFF.

V and J are TRBV12-3 or TRBV12-4 and TRBJ1-1, with D unresolved. The CDR3 covers 13 residues. V shed 6 bases and J shed 5 bases, with 13 bases lying between them. The CDR3 protein is CASSKERRTEAFF. The CDR3, as DNA: TGTGCCAGCAGCAAAGAAAGAAGGACTGAAGCTTTCTTT.

J is TRBJ2-1 and V is TRBV20-1; 7 nucleotides agree with TRBD2. After removal of 6 bases from V and 7 bases from J, the junction contained 9 bases not matched to a gene. Germline CDR1 is DFQATT and CDR2 is SNEGSKA (reference sequence). CDR3 length equals 13 residues. The CDR3 here is CSAKSGIGNEQFF. CDR3 coding DNA: TGCAGTGCCAAGAGCGGGATCGGGAATGAGCAGTTCTTC.

A remark on this clonotype: This may be a read error, as it is one base from a much larger clone. The rearrangement links TRBV6-2 or TRBV6-3 to TRBJ2-2; D remains unclear. V shed 5 bases and J shed 2 bases, with 12 bases lying between them. This CDR3 spans 15 amino acids. Germline V CDR1 and CDR2: MNHEY, SVGEGT. CDR3 nucleotides: TGTGCCAGCAGTAGGCATGCCCTCAACACCGGGGAGCTGTTTTTT. Protein sequence: CASSRHALNTGELFF.

This clonotype appeared a few times. Its ends do not fully match the called genes, so a read error is possible. V and J are TRBV12-3 or TRBV12-4 and TRBJ2-7, with D unclear. CDR3 length: 13 amino acids. For the CDR3, the DNA is TGTGCCAGCAGTTTAGGACACGGCTACGAGCAGAACTTC. Amino acid sequence: CASSLGHGYEQNF.

For this clonotype: Given the absence of the conserved phenylalanine or tryptophan at the CDR3 end, a read error is likely. The chain couples TRBV4-3 to TRBJ2-3, with TRBD1 as a possible D gene (6 bases). CDR3 length equals 14 residues. CDR1 and CDR2 (germline): LGHNA, YSLEER. CDR3 DNA sequence: TGCGCCAGCAGCCATGACAGGTACACGGATAGGCAGTATTTG. Encoded protein: CASSHDRYTDRQYL.

The genes are TRBV11-2 and TRBJ2-1; D may be TRBD1 (7 bases). The CDR3 is made up of 16 amino acids. The V gene's germline CDR1 is SGHAT and CDR2 FQNNGV. Trimming pared 5 bases from V and 0 bases from J, leaving 14 bases between. The CDR3 sequence: CASSLGGGLSYNEQFF. In DNA, the CDR3 is TGTGCCAGCAGCCTAGGAGGGGGCCTCTCCTACAATGAGCAGTTCTTC.

The chain links TRBV6-5 to TRBJ2-7, with D perhaps matching TRBD1 or TRBD2 (7 bases each). The CDR3 runs 15 residues. Trimming stripped 5 bases from V and 2 bases from J, with 16 bases between. Germline loops: CDR1 MNHEY, CDR2 SVGAGI. The CDR3 DNA reads TGTGCCAGCAGTCTCGGGGAGGGGGCCCCCTACGAGCAGTACTTC. The encoded protein is CASSLGEGAPYEQYF.

A word on this clonotype: It may be a read error: a sequence one base away is much more abundant. The J gene is TRBJ2-5, the V gene TRBV5-6, with D possibly being TRBD2 (6 bases). Germline CDR1 reads SGHDT; CDR2 reads YYEEEE. The CDR3 length is 14 residues. V was pared by 0 bases and J by 9 bases, with 15 bases between. The CDR3 region has the DNA TGTGCCAGCAGCTTGGTGGGGGAGGCTGAGGCCCAGTACTTC. This encodes CASSLVGEAEAQYF.

In its sample, this clonotype was seen many times. V is TRBV20-1 and J is TRBJ2-7; a possible D gene is TRBD2 (6 bases). The CDR3 runs 14 residues. Germline V gives CDR1 DFQATT, CDR2 SNEGSKA (reference sequence). Trimming removed 6 bases at V and 4 bases at J, with 19 bases between. CDR3 nucleotides: TGCAGTGCCCCTCGGGGGACTGGGGAGTACGAGCAGTACTTC. It is translated as CSAPRGTGEYEQYF.

CDR3 sequence: CASRGDRGDEQYF. The CDR3 DNA reads TGTGCCAGCCGGGGGGACAGGGGAGACGAGCAGTACTTC. This chain connects TRBV6-6 to TRBJ2-7; 10 bases map to TRBD1. CDR1 and CDR2 (germline): MNHNY, SVGAGI (reference sequence). V lost 8 bases to trimming and J lost 5 bases; unmatched junction nucleotides: 6. CDR3 length: 13 amino acids.